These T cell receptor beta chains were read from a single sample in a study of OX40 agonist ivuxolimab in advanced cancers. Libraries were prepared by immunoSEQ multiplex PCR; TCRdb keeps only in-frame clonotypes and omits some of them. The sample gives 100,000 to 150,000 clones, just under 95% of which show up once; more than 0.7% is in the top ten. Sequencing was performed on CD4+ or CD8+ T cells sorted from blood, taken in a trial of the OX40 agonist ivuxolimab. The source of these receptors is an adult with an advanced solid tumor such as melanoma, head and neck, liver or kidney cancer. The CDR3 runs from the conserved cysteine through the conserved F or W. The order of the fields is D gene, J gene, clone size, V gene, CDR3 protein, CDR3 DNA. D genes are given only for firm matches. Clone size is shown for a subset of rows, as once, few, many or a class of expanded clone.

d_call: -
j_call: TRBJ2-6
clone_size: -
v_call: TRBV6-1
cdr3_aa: CASSEGRDSGANVLTF
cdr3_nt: TGTGCCAGCAGTGAAGGGAGAGACTCTGGGGCCAACGTCCTGACTTTC

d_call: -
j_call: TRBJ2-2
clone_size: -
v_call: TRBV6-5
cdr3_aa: CASSPIPLRVGELFF
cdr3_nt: TGTGCCAGCAGTCCTATACCCCTCCGGGTCGGGGAGCTGTTTTTT

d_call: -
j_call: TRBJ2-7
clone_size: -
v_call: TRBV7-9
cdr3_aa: CASANSGVPYEQYF
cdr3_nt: TGTGCCAGCGCAAACTCAGGGGTCCCCTACGAGCAGTACTTC

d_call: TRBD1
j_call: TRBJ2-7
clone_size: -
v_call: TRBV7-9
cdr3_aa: CASSLGDSKVYEQYF
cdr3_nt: TGTGCCAGCAGCCTAGGGGACAGCAAAGTCTACGAGCAGTACTTC

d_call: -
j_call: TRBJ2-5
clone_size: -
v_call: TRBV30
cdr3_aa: CAWAGDIRGAETQYF
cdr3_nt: TGTGCATGGGCGGGCGACATTAGGGGGGCGGAGACCCAGTACTTC

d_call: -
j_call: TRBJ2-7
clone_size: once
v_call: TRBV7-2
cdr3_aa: CASSLVSGSYEQYF
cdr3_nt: TGTGCCAGCAGCTTAGTTTCCGGCTCCTACGAGCAGTACTTC

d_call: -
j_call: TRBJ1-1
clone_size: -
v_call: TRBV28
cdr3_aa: CASSLGSLNTEAFF
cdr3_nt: TGTGCCAGCAGTTTAGGGTCTTTGAACACTGAAGCTTTCTTT

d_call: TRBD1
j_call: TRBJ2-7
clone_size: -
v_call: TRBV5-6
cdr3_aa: CASSLLPTGAYEQYF
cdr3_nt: TGTGCCAGCAGCCTCCTCCCGACAGGGGCCTACGAGCAGTACTTC

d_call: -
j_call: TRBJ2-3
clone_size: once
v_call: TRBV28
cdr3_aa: CASSEGGMTDTQYF
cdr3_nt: TGTGCCAGCAGCGAGGGGGGAATGACAGATACGCAGTATTTT

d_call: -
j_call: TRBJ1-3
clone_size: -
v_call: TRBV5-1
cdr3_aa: CASSPDGTSGNTIYF
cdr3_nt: TGCGCCAGCAGCCCGGACGGAACCTCTGGAAACACCATATATTTT

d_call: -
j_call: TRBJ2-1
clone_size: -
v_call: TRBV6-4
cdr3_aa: CASSDGPSHNEQFF
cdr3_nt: TGTGCCAGCAGTGATGGGCCTTCTCACAATGAGCAGTTCTTC

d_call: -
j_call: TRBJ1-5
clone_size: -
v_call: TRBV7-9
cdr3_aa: CASSLNSYSNQPQHF
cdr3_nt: TGTGCCAGCAGCTTAAACAGTTATAGCAATCAGCCCCAGCATTTT

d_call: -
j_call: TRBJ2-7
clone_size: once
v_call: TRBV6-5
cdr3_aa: CASTGEYEQYF
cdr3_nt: TGTGCCAGCACCGGGGAGTACGAGCAGTACTTC

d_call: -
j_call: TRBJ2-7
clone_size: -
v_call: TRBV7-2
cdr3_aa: CASSLTGSYYEQYF
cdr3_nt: TGTGCCAGCAGCTTAACAGGGAGCTACTACGAGCAGTACTTC

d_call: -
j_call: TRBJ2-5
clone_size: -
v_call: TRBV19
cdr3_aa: CASSLQGFGETQYF
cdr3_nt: TGTGCCAGTAGTCTACAGGGTTTTGGGGAGACCCAGTACTTC

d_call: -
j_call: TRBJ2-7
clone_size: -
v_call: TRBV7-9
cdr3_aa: CASSWVGYEQYF
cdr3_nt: TGTGCCAGCAGCTGGGTGGGCTACGAGCAGTACTTC

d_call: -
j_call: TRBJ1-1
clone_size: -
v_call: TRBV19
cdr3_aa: CASSIGGGAMGAFF
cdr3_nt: TGTGCCAGTAGTATAGGTGGGGGCGCGATGGGAGCTTTCTTT

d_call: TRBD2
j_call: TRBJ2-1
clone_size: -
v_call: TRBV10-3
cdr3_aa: CAISESTAGRGNNEQFF
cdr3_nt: TGTGCCATCAGTGAGTCAACAGCGGGGCGAGGGAACAATGAGCAGTTCTTC

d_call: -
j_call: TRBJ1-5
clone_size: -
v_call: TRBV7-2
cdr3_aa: CASSPGGNQPQHF
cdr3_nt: TGTGCCAGCAGCCCGGGGGGCAATCAGCCCCAGCATTTT

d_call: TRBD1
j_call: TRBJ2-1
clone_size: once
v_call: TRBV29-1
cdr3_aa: CSVGTGFFEQFF
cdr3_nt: TGCAGCGTAGGGACAGGATTCTTTGAGCAGTTCTTC

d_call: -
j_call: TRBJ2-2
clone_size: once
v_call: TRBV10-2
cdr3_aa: CASAYPAGWTGELFF
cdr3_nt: TGCGCCAGCGCCTATCCGGCAGGGTGGACCGGGGAGCTGTTTTTT

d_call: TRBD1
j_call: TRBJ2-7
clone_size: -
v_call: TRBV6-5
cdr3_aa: CASSRDRDRGSEQYF
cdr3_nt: TGTGCCAGCAGTCGAGACCGGGACAGGGGAAGCGAGCAGTACTTC

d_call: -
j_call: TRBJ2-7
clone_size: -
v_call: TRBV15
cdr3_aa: CATSRDRGYEQYF
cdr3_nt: TGTGCCACCAGCAGAGACAGGGGCTACGAGCAGTACTTC

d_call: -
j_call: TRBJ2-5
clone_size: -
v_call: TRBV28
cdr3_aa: CASSLFDSPETQYF
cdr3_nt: TGTGCCAGCAGTTTATTCGACAGCCCGGAGACCCAGTACTTC

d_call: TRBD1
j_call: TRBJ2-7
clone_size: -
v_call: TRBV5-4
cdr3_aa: CASSNRDRAEQYF
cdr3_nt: TGTGCCAGCAGCAACCGGGACAGGGCCGAGCAGTACTTC

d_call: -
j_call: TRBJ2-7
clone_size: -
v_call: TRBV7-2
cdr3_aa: CASSPNGGGTYEQYF
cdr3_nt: TGTGCCAGCAGCCCCAATGGGGGCGGCACCTACGAGCAGTACTTC

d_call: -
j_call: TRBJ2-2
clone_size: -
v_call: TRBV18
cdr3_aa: CASSRPGEWNTGELFF
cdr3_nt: TGTGCCAGCTCACGTCCTGGAGAGTGGAACACCGGGGAGCTGTTTTTT

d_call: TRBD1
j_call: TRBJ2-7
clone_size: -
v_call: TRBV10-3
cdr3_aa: CAIRRDRESYEQYF
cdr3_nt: TGTGCCATCAGGAGGGACAGGGAATCCTACGAGCAGTACTTC

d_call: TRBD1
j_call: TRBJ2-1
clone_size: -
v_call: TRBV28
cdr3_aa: CASSFDRGAYNEQFF
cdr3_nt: TGTGCCAGCAGTTTTGACAGGGGAGCCTACAATGAGCAGTTCTTC

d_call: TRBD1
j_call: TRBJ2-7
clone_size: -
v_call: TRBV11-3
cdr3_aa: CASSLSGTGHEQYF
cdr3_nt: TGTGCCAGCAGCTTATCGGGGACAGGCCACGAGCAGTACTTC

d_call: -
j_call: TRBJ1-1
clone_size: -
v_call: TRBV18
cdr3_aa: CASSPPSGLYEAFF
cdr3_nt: TGTGCCAGCTCACCACCATCCGGGTTGTATGAAGCTTTCTTT

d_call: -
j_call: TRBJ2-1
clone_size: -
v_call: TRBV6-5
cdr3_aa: CASSYGVRQRNEEQFF
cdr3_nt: TGTGCCAGCAGTTACGGGGTCAGGCAAAGAAATGAGGAGCAGTTCTTC

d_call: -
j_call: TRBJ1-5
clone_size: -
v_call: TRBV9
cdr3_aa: CASSVYRMEPQHF
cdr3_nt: TGTGCCAGCAGCGTATATAGGATGGAGCCCCAGCATTTT

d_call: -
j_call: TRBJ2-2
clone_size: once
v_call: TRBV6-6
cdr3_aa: CASSYGVGELFF
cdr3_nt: TGTGCCAGCAGTTATGGGGTCGGGGAGCTGTTTTTT

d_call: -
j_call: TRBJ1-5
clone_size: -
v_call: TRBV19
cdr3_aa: CASSESGPLHQPQHF
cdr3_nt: TGTGCCAGTAGCGAGTCGGGTCCCCTCCATCAGCCCCAGCATTTT

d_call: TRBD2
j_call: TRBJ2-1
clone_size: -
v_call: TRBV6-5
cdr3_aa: CASSLAGAFNEQFF
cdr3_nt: TGTGCCAGCAGTCTAGCGGGAGCCTTCAATGAGCAGTTCTTC

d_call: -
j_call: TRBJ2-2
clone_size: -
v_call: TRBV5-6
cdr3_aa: CASSLGGLVGELFF
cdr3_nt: TGTGCCAGCAGCTTGGGGGGGCTAGTCGGGGAGCTGTTTTTT

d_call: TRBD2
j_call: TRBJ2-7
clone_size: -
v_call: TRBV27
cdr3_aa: CASSPSGKGYEQYF
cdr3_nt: TGTGCCAGCAGTCCTAGCGGGAAGGGCTACGAGCAGTACTTC

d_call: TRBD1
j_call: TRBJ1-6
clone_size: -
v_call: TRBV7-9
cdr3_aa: CASSRDSDNSPLHF
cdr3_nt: TGTGCCAGCAGCCGGGACAGCGATAATTCACCCCTCCACTTT

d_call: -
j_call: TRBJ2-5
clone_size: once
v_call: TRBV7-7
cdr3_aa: CASSSDGLETQYF
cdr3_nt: TGTGCTAGCAGCTCTGACGGCTTAGAGACCCAGTACTTC

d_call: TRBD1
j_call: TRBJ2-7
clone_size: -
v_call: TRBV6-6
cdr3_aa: CASSKGQGSYEQYF
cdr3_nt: TGTGCCAGCAGCAAGGGACAGGGGTCCTACGAGCAGTACTTC

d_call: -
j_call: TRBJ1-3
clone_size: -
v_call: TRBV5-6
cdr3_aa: CASSFTDKTGNTIYF
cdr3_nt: TGTGCCAGCAGCTTTACAGACAAGACTGGAAACACCATATATTTT

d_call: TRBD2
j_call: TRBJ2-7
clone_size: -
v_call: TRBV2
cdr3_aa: CASSVRGRDVEQYF
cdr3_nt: TGTGCCAGCAGTGTTCGCGGGAGGGACGTCGAGCAGTACTTC

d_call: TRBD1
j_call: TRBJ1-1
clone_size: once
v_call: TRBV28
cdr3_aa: CASSSPDRGGRGAEAFF
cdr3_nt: TGTGCCAGCAGTTCACCCGACAGGGGCGGTCGGGGCGCTGAAGCTTTCTTT